This TCR beta chain was captured in a study of cytomegalovirus exposure and HLA in healthy donors. Study results and caveats: According to reports, the classifier identified cytomegalovirus status with high specificity and sensitivity. Testing in vitro showed a few CMV-associated chains specific for CMV antigens. It was found in a later analysis that first-cohort TCR clusters tended to co-occur in the approximately 120 validation repertoires.

Repertoires were generated with immunoSEQ multiplex PCR, while TCRdb's copy carries only in-frame clones and drops some. The data contain roughly 250,000 clones, 87% of them seen just once; the ten biggest clones take up less than 3%. While the first cohort had fewer than 850 subjects, the donors belonged to the separate validation cohort of roughly 120 subjects. The CDR3 contains 14 residues. The germline CDR1 and CDR2 sequences are MNHEY and SMNVEV (reference sequence). Trimming stripped 2 bases from V and 6 bases from J, with 8 bases between. On this clone: Its antigen remains unknown.

The rearrangement uses TRBV27 and TRBJ1-6, with a possible D match to TRBD1 (5 bases). The sample comprised PBMCs. The origin of this receptor is a man younger than 35 in good health and CMV-seronegative. CDR3 protein: CASSLAGFNSPLHF. As DNA, the CDR3 is TGTGCCAGCAGTTTAGCAGGGTTTAATTCACCCCTCCACTTT.